This passage covers 12 T cell receptor beta chains from one sample sequenced in a study of T cells after posttransplantation cyclophosphamide. Busulfan-fludarabine conditioning, marrow transplant, and cyclophosphamide on days +3 and +4 were administered. Clones were sequenced by immunoSEQ multiplex PCR, and TCRdb holds only the in-frame ones, with some missing. This sample carries 15,000 to 20,000 clones and no singletons, and approximately 0.54% goes to the top ten. The source material was PBMCs, sampled after allogeneic stem cell transplant with posttransplant cyclophosphamide. Every receptor here comes from a female patient aged 30 to 45 who received an allogeneic stem cell transplant from a related donor, was CMV-positive, and had no GVHD. T cells may partly derive from the graft donor.

This clone has ten or more counts. The V and J genes are TRBV29-1 and TRBJ2-3, with D possibly matching TRBD1 (5 bases). The CDR3 has 12 residues. Germline values: CDR1 SQVTM, CDR2 ANQGSEA. V lost 3 bases and J 4 bases, leaving 8 bases between the germline ends. The CDR3 protein is CSVEEGADTQYF. CDR3 in DNA: TGCAGCGTTGAGGAAGGGGCAGATACGCAGTATTTT.

Comments on this clone: One junction end does not reproduce the germline sequence, and a read error may be involved. V is TRBV30 and J is TRBJ2-2; a weak D match, TRBD2 (5 bases). CDR1 and CDR2 (germline): GTSNPN, SVGIG (reference sequence). This CDR3 region has 14 residues. CDR3: CAWFSKNQHRGAVF. CDR3 nucleotides: TGTGCCTGGTTCTCTAAGAACCAACACCGGGGAGCTGTTTTT.

This clone has a count of ten or more. The CDR3 DNA sequence: TGTGCCAGCAGTGAAGTCGGTGAGCAGTTCTTC. Translated: CASSEVGEQFF. The rearrangement links TRBV6-1 to TRBJ2-1; D is unresolved. The V gene lost 1 base and the J gene lost 9 bases, with 4 bases spanning the gap. The CDR3 consists of 11 residues. From germline, CDR1 is MNHNS and CDR2 SASEGT.

This clone was seen repeatedly, ten times or more. A read error may produce the germline difference seen at one junction end. This chain uses TRBV7-8 with TRBJ2-7; possible D gene TRBD1, 6 bases. The CDR3 spans 17 residues. Germline CDR1 is SGHVS and CDR2 is FQNEAQ. The CDR3 sequence is CASNLGPGQTSSYEQYF. The CDR3 DNA is TGTGCCAGCAACTTAGGACCCGGACAGACGAGCTCCTACGAGCAGTACTTC.

This clone has ten or more counts. The rearrangement uses TRBV29-1 and TRBJ1-2; D is perhaps TRBD1 (6 bases). Germline V gene lookup returns CDR1 SQVTM and CDR2 ANQGSEA. V lost 6 bases to trimming and J lost 8 bases, with 13 bases between them. The CDR3 totals 11 residues. Here the CDR3 DNA reads TGCAGCGTCGGGGGGGGACAAGGCTACACCTTC. Translation gives CSVGGGQGYTF.

This clone has ten or more counts. Other DNA sequences in the sample encode the same CDR3. The chain recombines TRBV30 with TRBJ1-2; 11 bases fit TRBD1. Germline V gene lookup returns CDR1 GTSNPN and CDR2 SVGIG (reference sequence). This CDR3 region has 16 residues. Trimming at V came to 4 bases and at J to 8 bases, leaving 15 bases not matched to a gene. The CDR3 region is CAWILRRTGGDGGYTF. Written as DNA, the CDR3 is TGTGCCTGGATCCTGAGACGGACAGGGGGCGATGGAGGCTACACCTTC.

At least ten counts were recorded for this clone. The rearrangement uses TRBV25-1 and TRBJ2-7; TRBD1 is a possible D gene (6 bases). Germline V lookup: CDR1 MGHDK, CDR2 SYGVNS. Deletions cut 1 base from V and 4 bases from J, with 11 bases between. The CDR3 sequence is 14 residues long. The CDR3, as DNA: TGTGCCAGCAGTGAATTTCCGGGACATTACGAGCAGTACTTC. Translation: CASSEFPGHYEQYF.

This clone has at least ten counts. The chain couples TRBV5-6 to TRBJ2-5, with D perhaps matching TRBD1 (5 bases). The DNA end favors TRBJ2-7, so the J call may be wrong. Per germline, CDR1 SGHDT and CDR2 YYEEEE. CDR3 length: 15 residues. The CDR3 loop is CASSFLGLRVYEQYF. The CDR3 coding sequence is TGTGCCAGCAGCTTTCTCGGCCTCAGGGTGTACGAGCAGTACTTC.

This clone was found many times. The J gene is TRBJ1-2, the V gene TRBV6-1; unclear D gene. The CDR3 extends over 13 amino acids. With 1 base removed from V and 8 bases from J, the gap between germline ends came to 11 bases. Germline V gene data show CDR1 as MNHNS and CDR2 as SASEGT. CDR3 region: CASSEVTAAGYTF. The DNA of the CDR3 is TGTGCCAGCAGTGAAGTGACCGCGGCCGGCTACACCTTC.

This clone occurred many times. The chain combines TRBV9 with TRBJ2-5; possible D gene TRBD1, 6 bases. This CDR3 has 14 residues. Trimming took 3 bases from V and 3 from J, leaving 12 bases between them. In germline, CDR1 is SGDLS, CDR2 YYNGEE. The CDR3 region is CASSEQGREETQYF. The CDR3 DNA reads as TGTGCCAGCAGCGAACAGGGTAGGGAAGAGACCCAGTACTTC.

There are many counts of this clone. V usage is TRBV6-5 and J usage is TRBJ2-2; perhaps TRBD1 as D (5 bases). Germline CDR1 and CDR2: MNHEY and SVGAGI. The V gene lost 5 bases and the J gene lost 3 bases, with 7 bases spanning the gap. The CDR3 is 13 amino acids. In nucleotides, the CDR3 is TGTGCCAGCAGTGGGGCCTACACCGGGGAGCTGTTTTTT. Amino acids: CASSGAYTGELFF.

This clone has ten or more counts. The rearrangement links TRBV29-1 to TRBJ2-3; possible D gene TRBD2, 5 bases. Trimming removed 4 bases at V and 0 bases at J, with 11 bases between. This CDR3 has 14 amino acids. Germline-derived CDR1 and CDR2 are SQVTM and ANQGSEA. CDR3 region: CSVVRGSSTDTQYF. The CDR3 coding sequence is TGCAGCGTTGTGAGAGGGAGTAGCACAGATACGCAGTATTTT.